Listed below are T cell receptor beta chains from one sample, sequenced in a study of beta chain features in type 1 diabetes. Method: immunoSEQ multiplex PCR; TCRdb's copy keeps in-frame clones and lacks some. The sample shows 350,000 to 400,000 clones, about 15% of them seen only once. Material for sequencing was naive CD4+ T cells from blood. The receptors here all came from a young woman in good health. Both conserved end residues are part of each CDR3. Each record gives: clone size, V gene, D gene, J gene, CDR3 protein, CDR3 DNA. The D gene is left open where the match is weak. A row's size may be missing; if present it is once, few, many or a size class.

clone_size: few; v_call: TRBV9; d_call: -; j_call: TRBJ2-7; cdr3_aa: CASSVEAGHPYEQYF; cdr3_nt: TGTGCCAGCAGCGTAGAGGCGGGGCACCCCTACGAGCAGTACTTC
clone_size: -; v_call: TRBV7-9; d_call: -; j_call: TRBJ2-5; cdr3_aa: CASSLFETQYF; cdr3_nt: TGTGCCAGCAGCCTATTCGAGACCCAGTACTTC
clone_size: few; v_call: TRBV5-6; d_call: TRBD1; j_call: TRBJ2-7; cdr3_aa: CASSPGAGGIYEQYF; cdr3_nt: TGTGCCAGCAGCCCAGGGGCAGGGGGCATCTACGAGCAGTACTTC
clone_size: few; v_call: TRBV5-1; d_call: -; j_call: TRBJ2-3; cdr3_aa: CASSSGSTSTDTQYF; cdr3_nt: TGCGCCAGCAGCTCAGGCAGCACTAGCACAGATACGCAGTATTTT
clone_size: -; v_call: TRBV7-8; d_call: -; j_call: TRBJ2-7; cdr3_aa: CASSPRQVSYEQYF; cdr3_nt: TGTGCCAGCAGCCCTCGACAGGTCTCCTACGAGCAGTACTTC
clone_size: few; v_call: TRBV28; d_call: -; j_call: TRBJ1-1; cdr3_aa: CASSLGRGEAFF; cdr3_nt: TGTGCCAGCAGCCTAGGGCGGGGAGAGGCTTTCTTT
clone_size: few; v_call: TRBV7-9; d_call: TRBD2; j_call: TRBJ2-2; cdr3_aa: CASSLLAGGSTGELFF; cdr3_nt: TGTGCCAGCAGCTTACTAGCGGGAGGTTCCACCGGGGAGCTGTTTTTT
clone_size: few; v_call: TRBV20-1; d_call: -; j_call: TRBJ1-4; cdr3_aa: CSARFIEKLFF; cdr3_nt: TGCAGTGCTAGATTTATTGAAAAACTGTTTTTT
clone_size: -; v_call: TRBV19; d_call: -; j_call: TRBJ2-1; cdr3_aa: CASSIGVSYNEQFF; cdr3_nt: TGTGCCAGTAGTATTGGAGTGTCCTACAATGAGCAGTTCTTC
clone_size: -; v_call: TRBV30; d_call: TRBD1; j_call: TRBJ2-7; cdr3_aa: CAWSTGPGTGEF; cdr3_nt: TGTGCCTGGAGTACTGGACCCGGGACAGGGGAATTC
clone_size: few; v_call: TRBV4-3; d_call: TRBD2; j_call: TRBJ2-1; cdr3_aa: CASSRPAGGSYNEQFF; cdr3_nt: TGCGCCAGCAGCCGACCAGCGGGAGGGTCATACAATGAGCAGTTCTTC
clone_size: few; v_call: TRBV4-2; d_call: -; j_call: TRBJ2-1; cdr3_aa: CASSQEPRSNEQFF; cdr3_nt: TGTGCCAGCAGCCAAGAACCCAGGTCCAATGAGCAGTTCTTC
clone_size: few; v_call: TRBV10-3; d_call: TRBD1; j_call: TRBJ1-1; cdr3_aa: CAITSGQGRQKNTEAFF; cdr3_nt: TGTGCCATCACCTCGGGACAGGGGCGCCAAAAGAACACTGAAGCTTTCTTT
clone_size: -; v_call: TRBV19; d_call: TRBD2; j_call: TRBJ2-4; cdr3_aa: CASIPTAGGAKNIQYF; cdr3_nt: TGTGCCAGTATACCGACTGCGGGAGGAGCCAAAAACATTCAGTACTTC
clone_size: few; v_call: TRBV28; d_call: TRBD1; j_call: TRBJ2-7; cdr3_aa: CASSLPGTGTYEQYF; cdr3_nt: TGTGCCAGCAGCCTTCCCGGGACAGGGACTTACGAGCAGTACTTC
clone_size: few; v_call: TRBV15; d_call: -; j_call: TRBJ1-4; cdr3_aa: CATSRDIGATNEKLFF; cdr3_nt: TGTGCCACCAGCAGAGATATCGGTGCAACTAATGAAAAACTGTTTTTT
clone_size: -; v_call: TRBV19; d_call: -; j_call: TRBJ2-5; cdr3_aa: CASSIRNQETQYF; cdr3_nt: TGTGCCAGTAGTATCAGGAATCAAGAGACCCAGTACTTC
clone_size: -; v_call: TRBV25-1; d_call: -; j_call: TRBJ2-5; cdr3_aa: CASSEKGRRVGETQYF; cdr3_nt: TGTGCCAGCAGTGAAAAGGGGCGGAGGGTAGGGGAGACCCAGTACTTC
clone_size: -; v_call: TRBV5-6; d_call: TRBD1; j_call: TRBJ2-7; cdr3_aa: CASSLTGTGPYEQYF; cdr3_nt: TGTGCCAGCAGCTTGACCGGGACAGGACCCTACGAGCAGTACTTC
clone_size: -; v_call: TRBV13; d_call: TRBD2; j_call: TRBJ2-5; cdr3_aa: CASSPIIPGLAGGAQYF; cdr3_nt: TGTGCCAGCAGCCCCATTATACCGGGACTAGCGGGAGGCGCGCAGTACTTC
clone_size: -; v_call: TRBV6-1; d_call: -; j_call: TRBJ2-6; cdr3_aa: CASYFRGANVLTF; cdr3_nt: TGTGCCAGCTACTTTCGCGGGGCCAACGTCCTGACTTTC
clone_size: few; v_call: TRBV7-9; d_call: -; j_call: TRBJ2-7; cdr3_aa: CASSHIGQFSYEQYF; cdr3_nt: TGTGCCAGCAGCCATATAGGACAGTTCTCCTACGAGCAGTACTTC
clone_size: few; v_call: TRBV9; d_call: TRBD2; j_call: TRBJ2-5; cdr3_aa: CASSAATSGRGETQYF; cdr3_nt: TGTGCCAGCAGCGCTGCGACTAGCGGGAGGGGGGAGACCCAGTACTTC
clone_size: few; v_call: TRBV30; d_call: -; j_call: TRBJ1-5; cdr3_aa: CAWDPRRGGNQPQHF; cdr3_nt: TGTGCCTGGGACCCCCGGCGGGGGGGCAATCAGCCCCAGCATTTT
clone_size: -; v_call: TRBV27; d_call: -; j_call: TRBJ1-5; cdr3_aa: CARTEHRFYSNQPQHF; cdr3_nt: TGTGCCCGGACAGAGCACAGGTTTTATAGCAATCAGCCCCAGCATTTT
clone_size: -; v_call: TRBV7-9; d_call: -; j_call: TRBJ1-1; cdr3_aa: CASSLVGAAEAFF; cdr3_nt: TGTGCCAGCAGCTTAGTAGGGGCAGCCGAAGCTTTCTTT
clone_size: few; v_call: TRBV28; d_call: TRBD2; j_call: TRBJ2-1; cdr3_aa: CASSRATSGKNEQFF; cdr3_nt: TGTGCCAGCAGTCGCGCAACGAGCGGGAAAAATGAGCAGTTCTTC
clone_size: -; v_call: TRBV21-1; d_call: -; j_call: TRBJ2-2; cdr3_aa: CASSPLDGVRGGRRNTGELFF; cdr3_nt: TGTGCCAGCAGCCCCCTCGACGGGGTTCGCGGCGGGAGACGGAACACCGGGGAGCTGTTTTTT
clone_size: -; v_call: TRBV5-6; d_call: -; j_call: TRBJ2-5; cdr3_aa: CASSSRRGRALETQYF; cdr3_nt: TGTGCCAGCAGCTCGAGACGCGGCAGGGCCCTAGAGACCCAGTACTTC
clone_size: -; v_call: TRBV28; d_call: -; j_call: TRBJ1-5; cdr3_aa: CASSSSDQPQHF; cdr3_nt: TGTGCCAGCAGTTCCAGTGATCAGCCCCAGCATTTT
clone_size: few; v_call: TRBV27; d_call: TRBD2; j_call: TRBJ2-4; cdr3_aa: CASSFASGGLAKNIQYF; cdr3_nt: TGTGCCAGCAGTTTCGCTAGCGGGGGACTAGCCAAAAACATTCAGTACTTC
clone_size: -; v_call: TRBV30; d_call: -; j_call: TRBJ2-7; cdr3_aa: CAWSPGGTVYEQYF; cdr3_nt: TGTGCCTGGAGTCCAGGCGGGACAGTCTACGAGCAGTACTTC
clone_size: -; v_call: TRBV30; d_call: -; j_call: TRBJ1-1; cdr3_aa: CAWSTHPRNTEAFF; cdr3_nt: TGTGCCTGGAGTACTCATCCAAGGAACACTGAAGCTTTCTTT
clone_size: -; v_call: TRBV28; d_call: -; j_call: TRBJ2-5; cdr3_aa: CASSLRAGIQETQYF; cdr3_nt: TGTGCCAGCAGTTTACGGGCAGGGATCCAAGAGACCCAGTACTTC
clone_size: -; v_call: TRBV4-2; d_call: -; j_call: TRBJ1-1; cdr3_aa: CASSHRGQNTEAFF; cdr3_nt: TGTGCCAGCAGCCACCGAGGACAGAACACTGAAGCTTTCTTT
clone_size: -; v_call: TRBV19; d_call: TRBD2; j_call: TRBJ2-7; cdr3_aa: CASSATSGSLSYEQYF; cdr3_nt: TGTGCCAGTAGTGCGACTAGCGGGAGTCTTTCCTACGAGCAGTACTTC
clone_size: -; v_call: TRBV2; d_call: TRBD1; j_call: TRBJ1-5; cdr3_aa: CASIRDRVYSNQPQHF; cdr3_nt: TGTGCCAGCATTAGAGACAGGGTATATAGCAATCAGCCCCAGCATTTT